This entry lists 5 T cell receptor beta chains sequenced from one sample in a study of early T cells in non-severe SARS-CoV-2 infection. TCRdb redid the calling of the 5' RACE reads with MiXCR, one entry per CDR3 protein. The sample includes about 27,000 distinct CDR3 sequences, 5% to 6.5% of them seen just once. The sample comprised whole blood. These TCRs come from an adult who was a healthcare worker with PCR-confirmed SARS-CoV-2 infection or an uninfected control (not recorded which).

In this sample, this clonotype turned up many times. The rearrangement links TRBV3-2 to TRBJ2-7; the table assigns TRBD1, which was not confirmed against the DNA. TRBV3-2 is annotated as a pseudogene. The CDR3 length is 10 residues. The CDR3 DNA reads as TGTGCGCACAGGTCCTACGAGCAGTACTTC. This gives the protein CAHRSYEQYF.

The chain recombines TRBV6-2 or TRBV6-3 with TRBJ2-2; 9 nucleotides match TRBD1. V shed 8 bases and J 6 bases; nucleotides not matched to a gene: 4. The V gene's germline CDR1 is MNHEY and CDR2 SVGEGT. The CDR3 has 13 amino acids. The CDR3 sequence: CASRGQGSGELFF. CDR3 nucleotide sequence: TGTGCCAGCCGGGGACAGGGTTCCGGGGAGCTGTTTTTT.

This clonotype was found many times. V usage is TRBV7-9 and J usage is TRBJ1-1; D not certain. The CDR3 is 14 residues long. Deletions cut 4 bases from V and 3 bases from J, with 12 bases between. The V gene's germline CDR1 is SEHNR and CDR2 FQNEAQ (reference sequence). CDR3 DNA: TGTGCCAGCAGCTCGACCATTCAGGACACTGAAGCTTTCTTT. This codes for CASSSTIQDTEAFF.

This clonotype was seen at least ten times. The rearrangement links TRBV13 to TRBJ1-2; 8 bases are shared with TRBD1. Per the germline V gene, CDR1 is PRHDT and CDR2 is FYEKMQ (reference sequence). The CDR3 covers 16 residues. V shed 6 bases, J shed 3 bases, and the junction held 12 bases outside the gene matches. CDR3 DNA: TGTGCCAGCAGGTTTCCCAGGGGGCGTAGGGACTATGGCTACACCTTC. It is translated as CASRFPRGRRDYGYTF.

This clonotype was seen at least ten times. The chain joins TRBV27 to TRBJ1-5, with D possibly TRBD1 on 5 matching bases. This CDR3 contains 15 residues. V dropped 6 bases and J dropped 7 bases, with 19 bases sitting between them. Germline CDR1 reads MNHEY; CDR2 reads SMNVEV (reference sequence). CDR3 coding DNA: TGTGCCAGCAGGCGAGACCAGGGCGGATTACAGCCCCAGCATTTT. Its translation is CASRRDQGGLQPQHF.